This T cell receptor beta chain was observed in a study of CD8+ T cells in alopecia areata. Looking at the study overall: Oral tofacitinib (5 to 10 mg twice daily) was administered to treated patients.

cDNA reverse transcribed from extracted RNA served as the sequencing template. Clones were read by immunoSEQ multiplex PCR, and TCRdb kept only the in-frame ones, dropping some. The sample includes 140,000 or so clones, around 49% of them seen just once. Note on this clone: The antigen is not known.

Study conclusions and caveats: Alphabeta T cells residing in normal skin are also sequenced in scalp samples.

Trimming stripped 4 bases from V and 5 bases from J, with 19 bases between. The CDR3 contains 15 residues. Germline CDR1 and CDR2: SQVTM and ANQGSEA. The clonotype was recovered from a human donor with alopecia areata. The genes are TRBV29-1 and TRBJ2-3; D may match TRBD1 or TRBD2 (5 bases each). The material sequenced was CD4+ T cells sorted from blood, taken at week 0. Here the CDR3 reads CSVGEGGQRGDTQYF. For the CDR3, the DNA is TGCAGCGTTGGAGAGGGCGGGCAGAGGGGAGATACGCAGTATTTT.